This entry lists 17 T cell receptor beta chains sequenced from one sample in a study of blood T cell repertoires in COVID-19 (dated by TCRdb to the early 2020s). Preparation of the library involved the immunoSEQ multiplex PCR assay. This immuneACCESS table, as held by TCRdb, lists in-frame sequences with V and J called but not all clones. Of the missing ones, under half trace to an unresolved V gene in checked studies; the others have no known cause. For this sample the table gives about 170,000 clones, of which under 90% were detected only once. Roughly 2% of the sample belongs to the ten largest clones. The sequenced sample was peripheral blood. The receptors here all came from an elderly woman with acute or convalescent COVID-19.

This clone was counted a single time. The chain uses TRBV19 and TRBJ1-4, with D perhaps TRBD1 (6 bases). This CDR3 comprises 15 residues. Trimming stripped 7 bases from V and 3 bases from J, with 15 bases between. In germline, CDR1 is LNHDA, CDR2 SQIVND (reference sequence). Written as DNA, the CDR3 is TGTGCCAGTACCCCCCGGGGGGGCCCTAATGAAAAACTGTTTTTT. Its protein is CASTPRGGPNEKLFF.

CDR3: CASSATVSNQPQHF. The CDR3 DNA reads TGTGCCAGCAGCGCGACAGTTAGCAATCAGCCCCAGCATTTT. The rearrangement links TRBV9 to TRBJ1-5, with D perhaps matching TRBD1 (5 bases). The V and J ends lost 3 bases and 0 bases respectively, with 7 bases between them. The germline V gene encodes CDR1 SGDLS and CDR2 YYNGEE. The CDR3 contains 14 residues.

The chain couples TRBV10-3 to TRBJ2-7, with D hard to call. Trimming left V 2 bases short and J 6 bases short, with 14 bases between. This CDR3 has 14 amino acids. Per germline, CDR1 ENHRY and CDR2 SYGVKD. The CDR3, as DNA: TGTGCCATCAGTGAGACGACTCCCCTAGGCGAGCAGTACTTC. Its translation: CAISETTPLGEQYF.

Concerning this clone itself: Other nucleotide sequences in the sample specify the same CDR3. This sequence joins TRBV7-9 and TRBJ1-5, with D uncertain. This CDR3 region has 12 residues. Germline values: CDR1 SEHNR, CDR2 FQNEAQ (reference sequence). V was cut by 5 bases and J by 3 bases, with 5 bases left in between. The CDR3 DNA is TGTGCCAGCAGCCTTCCCAATCAGCCCCAGCATTTT. Its protein is CASSLPNQPQHF.

The chain combines TRBV5-1 with TRBJ2-5; D call uncertain. CDR1 is SGHRS, CDR2 YFSETQ, per germline. The V end lost 0 bases, the J end lost 5 bases, and 8 bases lay between the germline ends. The CDR3 runs 13 residues. The CDR3 loop reads CASSLDVYETQYF. In DNA, the CDR3 is TGCGCCAGCAGCTTGGACGTCTACGAGACCCAGTACTTC.

The chain uses TRBV5-1 and TRBJ1-1, with 9 positions matching TRBD1. With 2 bases clipped from V and 5 bases from J, the junction kept 4 bases outside the gene matches. CDR1 and CDR2 (germline): SGHRS, YFSETQ. CDR3 length: 14 amino acids. For the CDR3, the DNA is TGCGCCAGCAGCTTCGACAGGGGGTGGACTGAAGCTTTCTTT. It translates to CASSFDRGWTEAFF. Combining the CDR3 with reference TRBV5-1 and TRBJ1-1 gives the whole variable domain KAGVTQTPRYLIKTRGQQVTLSCSPISGHRSVSWYQQTPGQGLQFLFEYFSETQRNKGNFPGRFSGRQFSNSRSEMNVSTLELGDSALYLCASSFDRGWTEAFFGQGTRLTVV.

This chain links TRBV4-1 with TRBJ1-2; D not resolved. V lost 8 bases, J lost 0 bases, and 25 bases lay in between. Germline V gene data show CDR1 as MGHRA and CDR2 as YSYEKL. This CDR3 is built from 18 residues. Written as DNA, the CDR3 is TGCGCCAGCTCGATCCCCCCTACAGATTCGTCAGCTAACTATGGCTACACCTTC. This gives the protein CASSIPPTDSSANYGYTF.

The CDR3 here is CSVESPSGGVGTGELFF. Here the CDR3 DNA reads TGCAGCGTTGAATCCCCCTCGGGAGGGGTTGGCACCGGGGAGCTGTTTTTT. The chain recombines TRBV29-1 with TRBJ2-2; 8 bases agree with TRBD2. The CDR3 spans 17 residues. V lost 2 bases, J lost 4 bases, and 12 bases stayed unmatched. Germline lookup yields CDR1 SQVTM and CDR2 ANQGSEA.

V gene TRBV15 combines with J gene TRBJ2-1; 10 bases fit TRBD2. Germline V CDR1 and CDR2: LNHNV, YYDKDF (reference sequence). The CDR3 has 16 residues. With V trimmed by 5 bases and J by 7 bases, 11 bases remained unmatched. Here the CDR3 reads CATSRAASGGGNEQFF. CDR3 nucleotide sequence: TGTGCCACCAGCCGGGCGGCCAGCGGGGGGGGAAATGAGCAGTTCTTC.

This chain connects TRBV10-2 to TRBJ1-1; tentatively, D is TRBD1 (6 bases). V lost 6 bases to trimming and J lost 4 bases, with 12 bases between them. The CDR3 loop spans 13 amino acids. Germline V gives CDR1 WSHSY, CDR2 SAAADI. The chain's CDR3 is CASSRDMGTEAFF. CDR3 bases: TGCGCCAGCAGCCGGGACATGGGCACTGAAGCTTTCTTT.

The V and J genes are TRBV5-1 and TRBJ1-2; 12 bases align to TRBD1. The ends lost 4 bases at V and 8 bases at J; junction bases unmatched: 6. The CDR3 contains 14 residues. Looked up from germline, CDR1 is SGHRS and CDR2 is YFSETQ. For the CDR3, the DNA is TGCGCCAGCAGCGAGGGACAGGGGGCCGGCGGCTACACCTTC. Amino acids: CASSEGQGAGGYTF.

This clone was seen just once. V is TRBV29-1 and J is TRBJ1-2; D ambiguous. The CDR3 is 12 amino acids. CDR1 is SQVTM and CDR2 is ANQGSEA in the germline V gene. V lost 7 bases, J lost 8 bases, and 17 bases lay in between. CDR3 sequence reads: CSGGGISEGYTF. CDR3 bases: TGCAGCGGAGGAGGGATATCGGAGGGCTACACCTTC.

The genes are TRBV5-1 and TRBJ2-3; the D gene is possibly TRBD1 (6 bases). Germline CDR1 reads SGHRS; CDR2 reads YFSETQ. This CDR3 has 14 amino acids. V lost 3 bases and J lost 1, with 9 bases in between. The CDR3 protein is CASSSRTGTDTQYF. CDR3 sequence (DNA): TGCGCCAGCAGCTCGAGGACAGGCACAGATACGCAGTATTTT. The variable domain in full, completed from reference TRBV5-1 and TRBJ2-3, reads KAGVTQTPRYLIKTRGQQVTLSCSPISGHRSVSWYQQTPGQGLQFLFEYFSETQRNKGNFPGRFSGRQFSNSRSEMNVSTLELGDSALYLCASSSRTGTDTQYFGPGTRLTVL.

The chain combines TRBV5-1 with TRBJ2-1, with 8 bases aligning to TRBD2. The junction had 6 bases not matched to a gene; V was cut back by 0 bases and J by 1 base. The CDR3 is 17 residues long. CDR1 and CDR2 from the germline V gene are SGHRS and YFSETQ. The CDR3 region is CASSLGPGGYSYNEQFF. The CDR3 DNA follows: TGCGCCAGCAGCTTGGGGCCGGGGGGGTATTCCTACAATGAGCAGTTCTTC.

The CDR3 bases are TGTGCCAGCAGCTCTGGACTAGCGGGAGCCTACGAGCAGTACTTC. Protein sequence: CASSSGLAGAYEQYF. The V gene is TRBV7-2, the J gene TRBJ2-7; TRBD2 aligns across 13 bases. CDR1 and CDR2 from the germline V gene are SGHTA and FQGNSA. V lost 4 bases to trimming and J lost 2 bases; unmatched junction nucleotides: 2. The CDR3 sequence is 15 residues long.

The CDR3 DNA is TGCGCCAGCAGCCAAGATCGGACGGGGGGCGAGCAGTACTTC. The encoded protein is CASSQDRTGGEQYF. V is TRBV4-1 and J is TRBJ2-7; TRBD2 agrees at 7 bases. Per the germline V gene, CDR1 is MGHRA and CDR2 is YSYEKL. The V segment lost 0 bases and the J segment 6 bases; nucleotides outside the gene matches: 5. There are 14 residues in the CDR3.

The chain recombines TRBV10-3 with TRBJ1-2; 7 bases map to TRBD1. CDR3 length equals 14 residues. The trim removed 6 bases at V and 4 bases at J, leaving 8 bases unmatched. Germline CDR1 reads ENHRY; CDR2 reads SYGVKD. The CDR3 DNA reads as TGTGCCATCAGCGAGACAGGGACCTCCTATGGCTACACCTTC. Translated: CAISETGTSYGYTF.